These 18 T cell receptor beta chains came from one sample sequenced in a study of cytomegalovirus exposure and HLA in healthy donors. This PCR relied on a set of 60 Vbeta primers and 13 Jbeta primers. Sequenced by immunoSEQ multiplex PCR; TCRdb stores in-frame clones only, minus some. Of 130,000 or so clones listed, over 50% are singletons. Sequencing was performed on PBMCs. All receptors come from a woman aged 40-49 years in good health and CMV-seropositive.

V is TRBV18 and J is TRBJ1-5; the D is unclear. Trimming took off 5 bases at V and 3 bases at J, with 8 bases between the two ends. Germline V gives CDR1 KGHSH, CDR2 LQKENI. The CDR3 is made up of 13 amino acids. Here the CDR3 reads CASSDDTNQPQHF. CDR3 bases: TGTGCCAGCTCAGACGACACCAATCAGCCCCAGCATTTT.

The chain employs TRBV18 and TRBJ1-5; 8 bases are shared with TRBD1. Germline V gene lookup returns CDR1 KGHSH and CDR2 LQKENI. This CDR3 is built from 14 residues. The ends lost 6 bases at V and 7 bases at J; junction bases unmatched: 8. Here the CDR3 DNA reads TGTGCCAGCTCCCCGGACAGGGCGGGCCAGCCCCAGCATTTT. Encoded protein: CASSPDRAGQPQHF.

Only a few counts were recorded for this clone. CDR3 sequence: CASLPPGTGANVLTF. The CDR3 coding sequence is TGTGCCAGCCTCCCCCCGGGGACTGGGGCCAACGTCCTGACTTTC. V and J are TRBV5-6 and TRBJ2-6, with D maybe TRBD2 (5 bases). The V end lost 7 bases, the J end lost 2 bases, and 13 bases lay between the germline ends. The CDR3 totals 15 residues. The germline CDR1 and CDR2 sequences are SGHDT and YYEEEE.

V is TRBV15 and J is TRBJ1-2; D is unclear. The V gene lost 8 bases and the J gene lost 0 bases, with 7 bases spanning the gap. The CDR3 has 12 amino acids. In germline, CDR1 is LNHNV, CDR2 YYDKDF (reference sequence). DNA for the CDR3: TGTGCCACCCCACAGACTAACTATGGCTACACCTTC. It encodes CATPQTNYGYTF.

V gene TRBV6-6 combines with J gene TRBJ2-3; TRBD2 agrees at 9 bases. From germline, CDR1 is MNHNY and CDR2 SVGAGI (reference sequence). The V segment lost 8 bases and the J segment 6 bases; nucleotides outside the gene matches: 6. The CDR3 totals 13 residues. The DNA for the CDR3 is TGTGCCAGCGGGGCTAGCGGGGTGGATACGCAGTATTTT. Translating gives CASGASGVDTQYF.

The rearrangement joins TRBV25-1 to TRBJ2-5; D possibly corresponds to TRBD1 (6 bases). Per germline, CDR1 MGHDK and CDR2 SYGVNS. There are 15 residues in the CDR3. Trimming left V 1 base short and J 3 bases short, with 12 bases between. The CDR3 loop is CASSESGQGKETQYF. The DNA of the CDR3 is TGTGCCAGCAGTGAATCCGGCCAGGGGAAAGAGACCCAGTACTTC.

V gene TRBV28 combines with J gene TRBJ1-4; D is possibly TRBD1 (6 bases). Germline V CDR1 and CDR2: MDHEN, SYDVKM. V lost 7 bases to trimming and J lost 3 bases, with 18 bases between them. The CDR3 length is 16 residues. The CDR3 DNA follows: TGTGCCAGCATCTCGTCAGGGGTGTCAGCTAATGAAAAACTGTTTTTT. Protein sequence: CASISSGVSANEKLFF.

This chain links TRBV6-5 with TRBJ2-3; D unresolved. Trimming removed 7 bases at V and 4 bases at J, with 9 bases between. This CDR3 has 12 residues. Per germline, CDR1 MNHEY and CDR2 SVGAGI. The CDR3, as DNA: TGTGCCAGCACCCTACCTCCAGATACGCAGTATTTT. Its protein product is CASTLPPDTQYF.

The chain uses TRBV5-8 and TRBJ1-2; D might be TRBD1 (5 bases). CDR1 and CDR2 from the germline V gene are SGHTS and YDEGEE. The CDR3 totals 14 residues. V lost 0 bases, J lost 1 base, and 7 bases lay in between. CDR3 DNA sequence: TGTGCCAGCAGCTTGGGACAGTTTAACTATGGCTACACCTTC. This translates into CASSLGQFNYGYTF.

V is TRBV28 and J is TRBJ1-1; 8 nucleotides align to TRBD1. CDR1 and CDR2 from the germline V gene are MDHEN and SYDVKM. Losses at the gene ends were 4 bases for V and 3 bases for J; bases not matched to a gene: 13. The CDR3 consists of 17 residues. The CDR3: CASSSPYGRGPDTEAFF. Here the CDR3 DNA reads TGTGCCAGCAGTTCGCCATATGGCAGGGGGCCGGACACTGAAGCTTTCTTT.

The gene calls are TRBV28 and TRBJ1-3; the match to TRBD1 covers 7 bases. Germline trimming cut 5 bases from V and 4 bases from J; bases unmatched to any gene: 8. Germline lookup yields CDR1 MDHEN and CDR2 SYDVKM. The CDR3 sequence is 15 residues long. CDR3 region: CASSPQGRKGNTIYF. CDR3 bases: TGTGCCAGCAGTCCACAGGGGCGGAAAGGAAACACCATATATTTT.

The V and J genes are TRBV5-1 and TRBJ2-3; 7 nucleotides agree with TRBD2. This CDR3 has 17 amino acids. Per the germline V gene, CDR1 is SGHRS and CDR2 is YFSETQ. Trimming at V came to 0 bases and at J to 1 base, leaving 8 bases not matched to a gene. CDR3 DNA: TGCGCCAGCAGCTTGGGTTCTAGCGGTGCCGGCACAGATACGCAGTATTTT. Its translation: CASSLGSSGAGTDTQYF.

The chain links TRBV5-1 to TRBJ1-2, with D possibly being TRBD1 (5 bases). Germline V gene data show CDR1 as SGHRS and CDR2 as YFSETQ. V lost 3 bases and J 8 bases, leaving 20 bases between the germline ends. This CDR3 contains 15 residues. This chain's CDR3 is CASSWGTPTDEGYTF. The CDR3 DNA reads TGCGCCAGCAGCTGGGGGACTCCCACTGACGAGGGCTACACCTTC.

In this sample, this clone turned up once. The chain carries TRBV15 and TRBJ1-1, with D possibly being TRBD1 (6 bases). This CDR3 region has 15 residues. CDR1 is LNHNV and CDR2 is YYDKDF in the germline V gene (reference sequence). V was cut by 0 bases and J by 3 bases, with 11 bases left in between. The CDR3, as DNA: TGTGCCACCAGCAGAGAATACAGGGTTGACACTGAAGCTTTCTTT. Its translation: CATSREYRVDTEAFF. The full variable domain, in which reference TRBV15 and TRBJ1-1 provide the parts outside the CDR3, is DAMVIQNPRYQVTQFGKPVTLSCSQTLNHNVMYWYQQKSSQAPKLLFHYYDKDFNNEADTPDNFQSRRPNTSFCFLDIRSPGLGDTAMYLCATSREYRVDTEAFFGQGTRLTVV.

The chain employs TRBV5-1 and TRBJ1-5; 7 bases line up with TRBD1. This CDR3 has 13 amino acids. V lost 5 bases to trimming and J lost 8 bases; unmatched junction nucleotides: 7. From germline, CDR1 is SGHRS and CDR2 YFSETQ. The CDR3 reads CASSRGRNEPQHF. CDR3 coding DNA: TGCGCCAGCAGTAGGGGGCGGAATGAGCCCCAGCATTTT.

This clone turned up a few times. The chain links TRBV11-1 to TRBJ2-7, with unresolved D. Per the germline V gene, CDR1 is SGHAT and CDR2 is FQDESV (reference sequence). This CDR3 has 14 residues. With 0 bases removed from V and 8 bases from J, the gap between germline ends came to 14 bases. Here the CDR3 reads CASSLAHGPHQQYF. The CDR3 bases are TGTGCCAGCAGCTTAGCCCATGGGCCCCATCAGCAGTACTTC.

V gene TRBV5-8 combines with J gene TRBJ1-1; TRBD1 is a possible D gene (5 bases). Germline CDR1 is SGHTS and CDR2 is YDEGEE. The CDR3 spans 15 residues. Between the trimmed V and J ends, which lost 0 bases and 5 bases, there was a span of 14 bases. CDR3 sequence: CASSLEGRAGTEAFF. The DNA of the CDR3 is TGTGCCAGCAGCTTGGAGGGACGGGCGGGGACTGAAGCTTTCTTT. The variable domain in full, with the rest retrieved from reference TRBV5-8 and TRBJ1-1, is EAGVTQSPTHLIKTRGQQATLRCSPISGHTSVYWYQQALGLGLQFLLWYDEGEERNRGNFPPRFSGRQFPNYSSELNVNALELEDSALYLCASSLEGRAGTEAFFGQGTRLTVV.

The chain joins TRBV5-1 to TRBJ2-2, with 7 bases that match TRBD1. The ends lost 0 bases at V and 2 bases at J; junction bases unmatched: 4. CDR3 length equals 16 residues. Germline lookup yields CDR1 SGHRS and CDR2 YFSETQ. In DNA, the CDR3 is TGCGCCAGCAGCTTGGGGACAGGAAGTAACACCGGGGAGCTGTTTTTT. This codes for CASSLGTGSNTGELFF.